This entry lists 18 T cell receptor beta chains sequenced from one sample in a study of blood T cells in healthy people across ages. Combining a sample-barcoded 5' primer with a J-beta primer mix, a second PCR ran for roughly 6 to 12 cycles. MiXCR, applied by TCRdb to the 5' RACE reads, yields one record per CDR3 protein. The profile shows some 1.5 million distinct CDR3 sequences, roughly two fifths of them singletons. The material sequenced was blood. These receptors all stem from a woman younger than 30 in good health.

The rearrangement joins TRBV4-1 to TRBJ2-1; the D gene is possibly TRBD2 (6 bases). This CDR3 has 13 amino acids. CDR1 and CDR2 from the germline V gene are MGHRA and YSYEKL. V shed 3 bases and J shed 7 bases, with 10 bases lying between them. CDR3 nucleotide sequence: TGCGCCAGCAGCCAGATAGCGGTTAATGAGCAGTTCTTC. The encoded protein is CASSQIAVNEQFF.

V usage is TRBV7-9 and J usage is TRBJ1-1; 7 nucleotides match TRBD1. The CDR3 sequence is 13 residues long. Looked up from germline, CDR1 is SEHNR and CDR2 is FQNEAQ (reference sequence). V shed 5 bases and J 3 bases; nucleotides not matched to a gene: 3. CDR3 sequence: CASSTGADTEAFF. CDR3 in DNA: TGTGCCAGCAGCACAGGGGCTGACACTGAAGCTTTCTTT. Drawing the rest from reference TRBV7-9 and TRBJ1-1, the complete variable domain is DTGVSQNPRHKITKRGQNVTFRCDPISEHNRLYWYRQTLGQGPEFLTYFQNEAQLEKSRLLSDRFSAERPKGSFSTLEIQRTEQGDSAMYLCASSTGADTEAFFGQGTRLTVV.

This clonotype came up a few times. CDR3 sequence reads: CSARDLGHEAFF. In DNA, the CDR3 is TGCAGTGCTAGAGATCTAGGGCATGAAGCTTTCTTT. This rearrangement joins TRBV20-1 to TRBJ1-1; D is unclear. Trimming shortened V by 0 bases and J by 7 bases, and 9 bases separated the two germline ends. CDR1 and CDR2 from the germline V gene are DFQATT and SNEGSKA (reference sequence). The CDR3 is made up of 12 amino acids.

This clonotype turned up a few times. J is TRBJ2-1 and V is TRBV4-3, with 9 bases matching TRBD2. Germline loops: CDR1 LGHNA, CDR2 YSLEER. V lost 5 bases, J lost 5 bases, and 7 bases stayed unmatched. The CDR3 spans 15 residues. The CDR3 spells CASSYLAGINNEQFF. The CDR3 nucleotides are TGCGCCAGCAGCTATCTAGCGGGGATTAACAATGAGCAGTTCTTC.

A remark on this clonotype: The junction departs from germline at one end; a sequencing error may be responsible. The chain employs TRBV4-3 and TRBJ2-7; 12 nucleotides align to TRBD2. The DNA end lines up better with TRBJ2-5; the J call may be wrong. The germline CDR1 and CDR2 sequences are LGHNA and YSLEER. This CDR3 contains 16 residues. The CDR3 spells CAGSQELAGGLETQYF. CDR3 DNA: TGCGCCGGCAGCCAAGAACTAGCGGGGGGACTAGAGACCCAGTACTTC.

The chain couples TRBV12-3 or TRBV12-4 to TRBJ2-7; 12 bases align to TRBD2. CDR3 length equals 17 residues. J gave up 0 bases and V 5 bases, and 8 bases lay outside the gene matches. The CDR3 DNA follows: TGTGCCAGCAGTGGACTAGCGGGAAGGACGAGCTCCTACGAGCAGTACTTC. The encoded protein is CASSGLAGRTSSYEQYF.

The J gene is TRBJ2-1, the V gene TRBV5-5; no firm D call. Germline values: CDR1 SGHKS, CDR2 YYEKEE (reference sequence). This CDR3 has 14 residues. Trimming pared 0 bases from V and 8 bases from J, leaving 12 bases between. The CDR3: CASSLGPSNHEQFF. The CDR3 DNA reads TGTGCCAGCAGCTTGGGCCCCTCCAACCATGAGCAGTTCTTC.

The chain recombines TRBV29-1 with TRBJ2-1, with D perhaps TRBD2 (5 bases). The DNA end is more similar to TRBJ2-7, so the J call may be wrong. Germline V gene sequence: CDR1 SQVTM, CDR2 ANQGSEA. This CDR3 contains 13 residues. The DNA of the CDR3 is TGCAGCGTTGAGGCGGGTCCCTACAATGAGCAGTACTTC. Translated: CSVEAGPYNEQYF.

The rearrangement links TRBV15 to TRBJ2-1; D may be TRBD1 (5 bases). The germline V gene has CDR1 LNHNV and CDR2 YYDKDF (reference sequence). V was clipped by 3 bases and J by 6 bases, with 9 bases between them. The CDR3 runs to 13 residues. CDR3 bases: TGTGCCACCAGCAGCGGCAGGGCCAATGAGCAGTTCTTC. Translating it yields CATSSGRANEQFF.

In its sample, this clonotype was seen a few times. Here the CDR3 reads CASSRGYEFGYNEQFF. In DNA form, the CDR3 reads TGTGCCAGCAGTAGGGGGTACGAATTTGGGTACAATGAGCAGTTCTTC. The chain carries TRBV25-1 and TRBJ2-1, with D possibly matching TRBD1 (6 bases). The CDR3 runs to 16 residues. V gave up 5 bases and J gave up 4 bases, with 18 bases separating them. Germline CDR1 reads MGHDK; CDR2 reads SYGVNS.

This clonotype is a singleton in its sample. The V and J genes are TRBV6-1 and TRBJ1-4; D unresolved. CDR1 MNHNS and CDR2 SASEGT come from the germline V gene. This CDR3 region has 17 residues. V was pared by 0 bases and J by 5 bases, with 16 bases between. DNA for the CDR3: TGTGCCAGCAGTGAAGCGCCCCGGTGGCTGGGAAATGAAAAACTGTTTTTT. Protein sequence: CASSEAPRWLGNEKLFF.

As regards this clonotype: Sequence at one end of the junction differs from germline and may be a read error. The gene calls are TRBV7-2 and TRBJ2-3; a weak D match, TRBD1 (6 bases). The CDR3 runs to 14 residues. Germline V gene data show CDR1 as SGHTA and CDR2 as FQGNSA. CDR3 sequence (DNA): TGTGCCAGCAGCCCAAAACGGGACACAGATACGCGGTATTTT. Translation gives CASSPKRDTDTRYF.

The CDR3 reads CAIKPPGFDEAFF. CDR3 sequence (DNA): TGTGCCATCAAGCCCCCAGGGTTCGATGAAGCTTTCTTT. The genes are TRBV10-3 and TRBJ1-1; the D gene is possibly TRBD1 (5 bases). Germline CDR1 ENHRY, CDR2 SYGVKD. CDR3 length: 13 amino acids. Trimming left V 7 bases short and J 7 bases short, with 16 bases between.

V and J are TRBV6-2 or TRBV6-3 and TRBJ1-6; 8 bases agree with TRBD1. Germline V lookup: CDR1 MNHEY, CDR2 SVGEGT. This CDR3 has 15 residues. The junction had 12 bases not matched to a gene; V was cut back by 7 bases and J by 10 bases. CDR3 coding DNA: TGTGCCAGCAAAACGGACAGGGTACCGCGATCACCCCTCCACTTT. It specifies CASKTDRVPRSPLHF.

The V call is TRBV12-3 or TRBV12-4, the J call TRBJ2-1; 7 nucleotides line up with TRBD1. The length of the CDR3 is 14 residues. The V segment lost 3 bases and the J segment 3 bases; nucleotides outside the gene matches: 2. The CDR3 sequence: CASSFRQGYNEQFF. CDR3 bases: TGTGCCAGCAGTTTCAGACAGGGCTACAATGAGCAGTTCTTC.

This clonotype was detected once. CDR3 loop: CASSHPFHRGLHYNEQFF. The CDR3 region has the DNA TGTGCCAGCAGCCACCCCTTCCACAGGGGGCTACACTACAATGAGCAGTTCTTC. The J gene is TRBJ2-1, the V gene TRBV3-1; TRBD1 aligns across 9 bases. The junction had 12 bases not matched to a gene; V was cut back by 3 bases and J by 3 bases. Germline values: CDR1 LGHDT, CDR2 YNNKEL (reference sequence). This CDR3 region has 18 residues.

This clonotype was seen more than once but under ten times. The genes are TRBV29-1 and TRBJ2-1; 10 bases are a match to TRBD2. There are 17 residues in the CDR3. Germline trimming cut 6 bases from V and 1 base from J; bases unmatched to any gene: 12. Looked up from germline, CDR1 is SQVTM and CDR2 is ANQGSEA. In nucleotides, the CDR3 is TGCAGCGTCCGTACTAGCGGGGTTCCCCATTCCTACAATGAGCAGTTCTTC. This translates into CSVRTSGVPHSYNEQFF.

The rearrangement uses TRBV18 and TRBJ1-2; TRBD1 agrees at 9 bases. V was pared by 2 bases and J by 8 bases, with 12 bases of the junction left unmatched. The germline V gene encodes CDR1 KGHSH and CDR2 LQKENI. There are 16 residues in the CDR3. Here the CDR3 reads CASSPNTGGASGGYTF. DNA for the CDR3: TGTGCCAGCTCACCAAACACAGGGGGCGCTTCGGGCGGCTACACCTTC.